The following is a T cell receptor (beta chain) sequence with its context. These data originate in a study of blood T cell repertoires in COVID-19. The wider study: Whether acute or convalescent, the COVID-19 samples came from the United States, Italy and Spain. In each case, the material was cDNA or gDNA derived from T cells, B-cell-depleted T cells, or PBMCs.

Participant-given clinical history determined each cohort assignment. Assay used: immunoSEQ multiplex PCR; TCRdb lists only in-frame clones, some missing. In the table there are about 170,000 clones, about 90% of which are singletons. The V and J ends lost 4 bases and 6 bases respectively, with 13 bases between them. Per the germline V gene, CDR1 is GTSNPN and CDR2 is SVGIG (reference sequence). The length of the CDR3 is 14 residues. This chain links TRBV30 with TRBJ1-6; D is uncertain. This clonotype was sampled from a human donor with acute COVID-19. The donor label of this sample is uncertain. Sample: PBMCs or T cells enriched from blood (not recorded which). In nucleotides, the CDR3 is TGTGCCTGGATTTCGGAGGGTGTTAATTCACCCCTCCACTTT. Its protein is CAWISEGVNSPLHF.